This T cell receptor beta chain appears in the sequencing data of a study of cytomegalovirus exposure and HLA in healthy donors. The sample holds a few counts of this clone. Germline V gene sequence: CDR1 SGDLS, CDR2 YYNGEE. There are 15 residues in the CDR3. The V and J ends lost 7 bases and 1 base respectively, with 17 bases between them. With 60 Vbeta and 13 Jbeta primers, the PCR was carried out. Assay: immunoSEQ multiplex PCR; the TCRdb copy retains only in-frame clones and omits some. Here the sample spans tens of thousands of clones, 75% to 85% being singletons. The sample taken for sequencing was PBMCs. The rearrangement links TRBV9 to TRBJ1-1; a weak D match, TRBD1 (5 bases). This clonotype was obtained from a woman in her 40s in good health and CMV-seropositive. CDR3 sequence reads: CASGRVGGTNTEAFF. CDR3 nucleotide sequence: TGTGCCAGCGGGAGAGTTGGGGGGACGAACACTGAAGCTTTCTTT.